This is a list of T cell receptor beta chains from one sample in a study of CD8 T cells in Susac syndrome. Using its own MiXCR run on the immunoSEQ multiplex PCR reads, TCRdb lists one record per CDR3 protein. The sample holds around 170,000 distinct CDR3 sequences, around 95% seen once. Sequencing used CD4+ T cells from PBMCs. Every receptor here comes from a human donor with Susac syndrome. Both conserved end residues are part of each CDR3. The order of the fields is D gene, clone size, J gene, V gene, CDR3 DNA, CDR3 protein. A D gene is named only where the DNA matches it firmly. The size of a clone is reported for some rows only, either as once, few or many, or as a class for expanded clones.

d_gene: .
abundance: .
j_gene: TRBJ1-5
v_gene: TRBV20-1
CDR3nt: TGCAGTGCTAGAGAACAGGGAAAGGGCCAGCCCCAGCATTTT
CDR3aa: CSAREQGKGQPQHF

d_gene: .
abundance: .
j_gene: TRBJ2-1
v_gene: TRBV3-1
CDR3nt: TGTGCCAGCAGCCGTAAGGTGCCAAATGAGCAGTTCTTC
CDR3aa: CASSRKVPNEQFF

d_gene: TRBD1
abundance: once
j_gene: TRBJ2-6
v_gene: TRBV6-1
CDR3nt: TGTGCCAGCAGACAGGGGGACCCCTCTGGGGCCAACGTCCTGACTTTC
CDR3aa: CASRQGDPSGANVLTF

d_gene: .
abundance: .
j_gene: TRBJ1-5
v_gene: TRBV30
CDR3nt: TGTGCCTGGAGTAGCGAGGGGTTTCGCAATCAGCCCCAGCATTTT
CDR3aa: CAWSSEGFRNQPQHF

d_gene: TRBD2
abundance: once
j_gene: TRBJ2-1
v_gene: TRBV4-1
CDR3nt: TGCGCCAGCAGCGATAGCGGGGGGTTCAATGAGCAGTTCTTC
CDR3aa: CASSDSGGFNEQFF

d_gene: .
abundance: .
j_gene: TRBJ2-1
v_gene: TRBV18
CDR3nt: TGTGCCAGCTCACCACCGGTTGGAGGGGGCAATGAGCAGTTCTTC
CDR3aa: CASSPPVGGGNEQFF

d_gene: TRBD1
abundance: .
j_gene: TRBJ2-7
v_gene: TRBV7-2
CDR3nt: TGTGCCAGCAGCTTAGATAACAGGGGTAACGAGCAGTACTTC
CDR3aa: CASSLDNRGNEQYF

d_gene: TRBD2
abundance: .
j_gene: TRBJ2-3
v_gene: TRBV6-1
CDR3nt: TGTGCCAGCAGACTTTCGGGACTAGCGGGGGTCCGCACAGATACGCAGTATTTT
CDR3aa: CASRLSGLAGVRTDTQYF

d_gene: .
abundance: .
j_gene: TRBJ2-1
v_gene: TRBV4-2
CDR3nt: TGTGCCAGCAGCCAAGAGGTATTGATAGACGGGGAGGAGCAGTTCTTC
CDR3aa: CASSQEVLIDGEEQFF

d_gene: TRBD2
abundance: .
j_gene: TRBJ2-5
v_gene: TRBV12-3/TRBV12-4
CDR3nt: TGTGCCAGCAGTCCCCGGGGGGTAGCGGGGACCCGGGCTGAGACCCAGTACTTC
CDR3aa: CASSPRGVAGTRAETQYF

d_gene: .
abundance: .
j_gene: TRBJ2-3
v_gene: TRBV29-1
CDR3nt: TGCAGCGTTGAAGAGAAGGCCCGGCCGACGCAGTATTTT
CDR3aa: CSVEEKARPTQYF

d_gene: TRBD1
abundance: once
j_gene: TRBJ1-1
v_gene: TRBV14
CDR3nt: TGTGCCAGCAGCCAACTGGACAGGGCGAACACTGAAGCTTTCTTT
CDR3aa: CASSQLDRANTEAFF

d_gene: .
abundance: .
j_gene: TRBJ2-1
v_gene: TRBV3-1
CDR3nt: TGTGCCAGCACCAGGGGACAATTGGAGAATGAGCAGTTCTTC
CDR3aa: CASTRGQLENEQFF

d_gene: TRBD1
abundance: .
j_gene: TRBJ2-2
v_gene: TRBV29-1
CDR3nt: TGCAGCGTTGATGCGCAGGGGGCCACCGGGGAGCTGTTTTTT
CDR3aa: CSVDAQGATGELFF

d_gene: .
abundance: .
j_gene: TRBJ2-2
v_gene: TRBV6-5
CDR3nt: TGTGCCAGCAGACCCCAGATAGAGACCGGGGAGCTGTTTTTT
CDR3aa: CASRPQIETGELFF

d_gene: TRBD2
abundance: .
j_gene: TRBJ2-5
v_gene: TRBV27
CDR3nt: TGTGCCAGCAGCGGACTAGCGGGGAATCAAGAGACCCAGTACTTC
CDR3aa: CASSGLAGNQETQYF

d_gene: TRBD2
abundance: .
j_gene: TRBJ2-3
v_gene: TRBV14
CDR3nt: TGTGCCACGGGACTAGCGGGGACAGATACGCAGTATTTT
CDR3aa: CATGLAGTDTQYF

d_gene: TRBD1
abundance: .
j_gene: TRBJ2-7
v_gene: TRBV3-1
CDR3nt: TGTGCCAGCAGCCTCGTCGGGGACAGGTCATACGAGCAGTACTTC
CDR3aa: CASSLVGDRSYEQYF

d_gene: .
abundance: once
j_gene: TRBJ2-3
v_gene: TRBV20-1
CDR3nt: TGCAGTGCTAGGGTACAGGTTCTAAACACAGATACGCAGTATTTT
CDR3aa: CSARVQVLNTDTQYF

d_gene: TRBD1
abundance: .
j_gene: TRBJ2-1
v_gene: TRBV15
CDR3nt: TGTGCCACCAGCAGAGCCGCTACCGGGACAGGGTACGATGAGCAGTTCTTC
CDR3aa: CATSRAATGTGYDEQFF

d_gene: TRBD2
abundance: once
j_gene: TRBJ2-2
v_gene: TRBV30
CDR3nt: TGTGCCTGGATAAGGACTAGCGGGACCGGGGAGCTGTTTTTT
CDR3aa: CAWIRTSGTGELFF

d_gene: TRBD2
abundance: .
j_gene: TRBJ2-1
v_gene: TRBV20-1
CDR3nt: TGCAGTGCTATGGGACTAGGACACAATGAGCAGTTCTTC
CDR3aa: CSAMGLGHNEQFF

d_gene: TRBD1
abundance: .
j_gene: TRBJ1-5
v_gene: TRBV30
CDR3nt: TGTGCCTGGCGGACAGGGGGAGATCAGCCCCAGCATTTT
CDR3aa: CAWRTGGDQPQHF

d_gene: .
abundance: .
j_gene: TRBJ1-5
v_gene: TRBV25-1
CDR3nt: TGTGCCAGCAGTGACGCCCGGTCGACCAATCAGCCCCAGCATTTT
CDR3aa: CASSDARSTNQPQHF

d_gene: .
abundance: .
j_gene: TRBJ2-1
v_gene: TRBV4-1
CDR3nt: TGCGCCAGCAGCCAAGATAAAGGCCTTGGGGAGGTCCGGGAGCAGTTCTTC
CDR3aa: CASSQDKGLGEVREQFF

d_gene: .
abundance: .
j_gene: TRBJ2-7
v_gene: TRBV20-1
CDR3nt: TGCAGTGCCCCGGCCGTCGAGGCCCAGGCGTACGAGCAGTACTTC
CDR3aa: CSAPAVEAQAYEQYF

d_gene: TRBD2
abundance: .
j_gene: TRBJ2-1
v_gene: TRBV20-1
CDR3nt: TGCAGTGCTAAGCAGCGGGGGTCGAGCTCCTACAATGAGCAGTTCTTC
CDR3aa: CSAKQRGSSSYNEQFF

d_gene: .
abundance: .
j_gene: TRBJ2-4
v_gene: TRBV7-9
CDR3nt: TGTGCCAGCAGTAACGACGTAGGGTTAGCCAAAAACATTCAGTACTTC
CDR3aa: CASSNDVGLAKNIQYF

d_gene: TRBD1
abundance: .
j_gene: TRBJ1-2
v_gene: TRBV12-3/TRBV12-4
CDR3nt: TGTGCCAGCAGTTTCGGGACAGGGGGCGTCGGTGGCTACACCTTC
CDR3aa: CASSFGTGGVGGYTF

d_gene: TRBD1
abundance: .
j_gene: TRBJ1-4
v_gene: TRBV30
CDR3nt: TGTGCCTGGAGCCGAACAAGGGACAGTCTAAAGCGATCCGAAAAACTGTTTTTT
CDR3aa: CAWSRTRDSLKRSEKLFF

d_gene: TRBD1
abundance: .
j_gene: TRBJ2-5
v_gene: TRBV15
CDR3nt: TGTGCCACCAGCATATCGGGACAGTTCCAAGAGACCCAGTACTTC
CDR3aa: CATSISGQFQETQYF

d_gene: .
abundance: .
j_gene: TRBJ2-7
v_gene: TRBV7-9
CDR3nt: TGTGCCAGCAGCTTAGGGGCGGGGGCTTCCTACGAGCAGTACTTC
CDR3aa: CASSLGAGASYEQYF

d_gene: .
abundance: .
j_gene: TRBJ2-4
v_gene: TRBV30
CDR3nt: TGTGCCTGGACTAATCTATTGGGGAACATTCAGTACTTC
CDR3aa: CAWTNLLGNIQYF

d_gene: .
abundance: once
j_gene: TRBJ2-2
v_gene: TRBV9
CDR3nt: TGTGCCAGCAGCCTAGACTTGACGAACACCGGGGAGCTGTTTTTT
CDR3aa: CASSLDLTNTGELFF

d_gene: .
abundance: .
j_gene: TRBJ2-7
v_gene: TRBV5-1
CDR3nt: TGCGCCAGCAGCTTGGCTTCGAGGCCCTCCTCCTACGAGCAGTACTTC
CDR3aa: CASSLASRPSSYEQYF

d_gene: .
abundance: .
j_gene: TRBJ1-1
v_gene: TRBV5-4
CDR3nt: TGTGCCAGCAGCTTCCCGGGACCCCGGAACACTGAAGCTTTCTTT
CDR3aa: CASSFPGPRNTEAFF

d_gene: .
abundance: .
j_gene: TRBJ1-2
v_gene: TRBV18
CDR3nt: TGTGCCAGCTCACCCCAGTTGGAAGGGAACTATGGCTACACCTTC
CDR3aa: CASSPQLEGNYGYTF

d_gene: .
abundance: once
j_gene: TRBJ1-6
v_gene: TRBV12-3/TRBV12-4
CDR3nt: TGTGCCAGCGGACATAATTCACCCCTCCACTTT
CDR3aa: CASGHNSPLHF

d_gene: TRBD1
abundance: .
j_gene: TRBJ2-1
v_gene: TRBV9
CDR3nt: TGTGCCAGCAGCGTAGAGGTAAGGGACAGATACTACAATGAGCAGTTCTTC
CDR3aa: CASSVEVRDRYYNEQFF

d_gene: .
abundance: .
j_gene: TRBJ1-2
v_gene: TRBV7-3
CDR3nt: TGTGCCAGCAGCTTACGTGCGACAGGCTATGGCTACACCTTC
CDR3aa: CASSLRATGYGYTF

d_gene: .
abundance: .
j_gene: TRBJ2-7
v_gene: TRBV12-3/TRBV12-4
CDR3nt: TGTGCCAGCAGTTTGAGGGGGGAACCCTACGAGCAGTACTTC
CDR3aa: CASSLRGEPYEQYF

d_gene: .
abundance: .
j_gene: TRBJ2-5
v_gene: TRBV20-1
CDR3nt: TGCAGTTCTAGGGCGGGGATCCAAGAGACCCAGTACTTC
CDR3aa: CSSRAGIQETQYF

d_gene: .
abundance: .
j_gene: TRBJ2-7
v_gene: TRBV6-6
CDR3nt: TGTGCCAGCATGGCGGGGCCCTCTCGGGGCGAGCAGTACTTC
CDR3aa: CASMAGPSRGEQYF

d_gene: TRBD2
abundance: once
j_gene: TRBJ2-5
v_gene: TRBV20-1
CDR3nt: TGCAGTGCTATGGGTAGGGGAAGCGGGGAGAAAGAGACCCAGTACTTC
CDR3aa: CSAMGRGSGEKETQYF

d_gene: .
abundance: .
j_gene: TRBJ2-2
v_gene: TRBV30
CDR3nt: TGTGCCTGGAGTGTGAGGCAGGGAAGGCCCGGGGAGCTGTTTTTT
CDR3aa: CAWSVRQGRPGELFF

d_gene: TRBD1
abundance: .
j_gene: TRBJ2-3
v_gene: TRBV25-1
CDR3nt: TGTGCCAGCAGACCACAGGGGTCCACAGATACGCAGTATTTT
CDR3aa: CASRPQGSTDTQYF

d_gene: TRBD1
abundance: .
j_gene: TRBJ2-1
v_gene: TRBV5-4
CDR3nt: TGTGCCAGCAGCCCCCGGGACAGGGCCCCTCATGAGCAGTTCTTC
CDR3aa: CASSPRDRAPHEQFF

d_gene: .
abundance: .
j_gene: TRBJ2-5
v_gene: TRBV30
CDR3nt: TGTGCCTGGAGTAGGGCAGGGATGGAGACCCAGTACTTC
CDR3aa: CAWSRAGMETQYF

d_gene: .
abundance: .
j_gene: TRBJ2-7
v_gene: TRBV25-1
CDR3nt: TGTGCCAGCAGTGAATCCCCTAACTACGAGCAGTACTTC
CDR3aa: CASSESPNYEQYF